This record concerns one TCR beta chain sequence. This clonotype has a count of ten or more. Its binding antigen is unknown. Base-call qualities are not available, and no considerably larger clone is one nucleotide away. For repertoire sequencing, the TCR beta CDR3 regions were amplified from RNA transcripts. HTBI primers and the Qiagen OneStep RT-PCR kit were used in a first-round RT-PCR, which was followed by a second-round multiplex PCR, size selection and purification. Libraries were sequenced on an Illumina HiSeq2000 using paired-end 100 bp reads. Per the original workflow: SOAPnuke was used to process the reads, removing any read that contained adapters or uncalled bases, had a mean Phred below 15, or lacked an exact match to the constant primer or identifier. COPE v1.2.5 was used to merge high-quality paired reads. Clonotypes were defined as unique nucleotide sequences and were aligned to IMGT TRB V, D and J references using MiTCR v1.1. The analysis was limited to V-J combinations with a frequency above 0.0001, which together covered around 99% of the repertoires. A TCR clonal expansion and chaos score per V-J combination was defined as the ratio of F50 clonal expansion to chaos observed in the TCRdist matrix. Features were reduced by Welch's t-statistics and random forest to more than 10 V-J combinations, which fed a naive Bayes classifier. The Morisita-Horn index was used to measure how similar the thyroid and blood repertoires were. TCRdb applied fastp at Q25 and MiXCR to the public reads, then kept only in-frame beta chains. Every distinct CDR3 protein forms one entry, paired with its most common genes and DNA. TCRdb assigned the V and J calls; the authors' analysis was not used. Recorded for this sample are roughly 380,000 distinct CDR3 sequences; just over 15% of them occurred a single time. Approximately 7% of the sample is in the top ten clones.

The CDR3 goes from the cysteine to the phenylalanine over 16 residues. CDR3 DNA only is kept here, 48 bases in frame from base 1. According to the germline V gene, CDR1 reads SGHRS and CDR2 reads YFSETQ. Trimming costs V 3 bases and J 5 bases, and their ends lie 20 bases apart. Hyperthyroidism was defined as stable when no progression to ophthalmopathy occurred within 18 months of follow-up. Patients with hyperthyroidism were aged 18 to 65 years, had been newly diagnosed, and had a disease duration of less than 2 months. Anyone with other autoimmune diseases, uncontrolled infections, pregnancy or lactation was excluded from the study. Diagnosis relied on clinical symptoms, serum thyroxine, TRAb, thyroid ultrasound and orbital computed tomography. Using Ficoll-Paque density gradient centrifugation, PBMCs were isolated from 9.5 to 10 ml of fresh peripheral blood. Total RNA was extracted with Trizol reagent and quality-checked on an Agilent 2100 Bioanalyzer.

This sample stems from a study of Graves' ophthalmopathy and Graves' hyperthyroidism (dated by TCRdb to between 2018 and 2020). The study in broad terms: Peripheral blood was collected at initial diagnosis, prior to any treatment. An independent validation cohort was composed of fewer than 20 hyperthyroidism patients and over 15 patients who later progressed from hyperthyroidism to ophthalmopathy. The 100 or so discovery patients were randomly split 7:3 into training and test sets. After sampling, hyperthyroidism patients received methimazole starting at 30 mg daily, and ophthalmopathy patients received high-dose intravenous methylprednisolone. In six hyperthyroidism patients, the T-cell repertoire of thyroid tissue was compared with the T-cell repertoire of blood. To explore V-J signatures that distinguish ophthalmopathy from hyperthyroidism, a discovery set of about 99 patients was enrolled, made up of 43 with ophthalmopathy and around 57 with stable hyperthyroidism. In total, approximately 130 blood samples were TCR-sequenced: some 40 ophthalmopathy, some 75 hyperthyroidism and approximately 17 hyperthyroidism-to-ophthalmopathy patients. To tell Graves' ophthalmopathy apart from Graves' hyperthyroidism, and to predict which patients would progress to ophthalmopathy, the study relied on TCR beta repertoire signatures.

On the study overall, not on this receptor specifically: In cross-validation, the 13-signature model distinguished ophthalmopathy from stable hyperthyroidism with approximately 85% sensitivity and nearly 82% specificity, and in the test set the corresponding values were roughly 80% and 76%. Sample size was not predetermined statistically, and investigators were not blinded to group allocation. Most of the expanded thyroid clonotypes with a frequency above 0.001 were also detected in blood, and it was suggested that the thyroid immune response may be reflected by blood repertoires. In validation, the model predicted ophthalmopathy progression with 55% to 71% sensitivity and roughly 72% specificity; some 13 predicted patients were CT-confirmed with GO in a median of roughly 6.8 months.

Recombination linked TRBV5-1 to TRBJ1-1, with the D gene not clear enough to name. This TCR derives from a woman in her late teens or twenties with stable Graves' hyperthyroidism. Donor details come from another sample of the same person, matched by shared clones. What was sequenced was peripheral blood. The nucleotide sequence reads TGCGCCAGCAGCTCTGGCATAGGGATACGGTCGACTGAAGCTTTCTTT. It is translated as CASSSGIGIRSTEAFF.